Listed below are T cell receptor beta chains from one sample, sequenced in a study of T cell repertoires in cytomegalovirus infection. A single record per CDR3 protein comes from TCRdb applying MiXCR to the reads. The data contain around 550,000 distinct CDR3 sequences, more than 25% of them singletons. The source material was PBMCs. The receptors derive from a human donor in good health (CMV status not recorded). Some clones in this sample may be carry-over from other donors' samples. Both conserved end residues are part of each CDR3. The D gene is left open where the match is weak. For some rows the clone size is stated as once, few or many, or as a class when expanded; others skip it.

J gene: TRBJ2-7
D gene: TRBD2
clone size: many
V gene: TRBV7-2
CDR3 protein: CASSLARRDYGGEQYF
CDR3 DNA: TGTGCCAGCAGCTTAGCTCGCCGGGACTACGGAGGCGAGCAGTACTTC

J gene: TRBJ1-2
D gene: NA
clone size: NA
V gene: TRBV6-2/TRBV6-3
CDR3 protein: CASSYSVTGGFYGYTF
CDR3 DNA: TGTGCCAGCAGTTACTCGGTAACAGGCGGGTTCTATGGCTACACCTTC

J gene: TRBJ1-4
D gene: NA
clone size: few
V gene: TRBV15
CDR3 protein: CATSRDSFGLPVSTNEKLFF
CDR3 DNA: TGTGCCACCAGCAGAGATTCATTCGGGTTACCCGTCTCAACTAATGAAAAACTGTTTTTT

J gene: TRBJ2-1
D gene: TRBD2
clone size: NA
V gene: TRBV7-6
CDR3 protein: CAGAAGVFTEQFF
CDR3 DNA: TGTGCCGGCGCAGCGGGAGTGTTCACTGAGCAGTTCTTC

J gene: TRBJ1-6
D gene: TRBD1
clone size: NA
V gene: TRBV25-1
CDR3 protein: CASSEQAGGNSPLHF
CDR3 DNA: TGTGCCAGCAGTGAGCAAGCAGGGGGGAATTCACCCCTCCACTTT

J gene: TRBJ2-5
D gene: NA
clone size: NA
V gene: TRBV7-2
CDR3 protein: CASSSGGEPQETQYF
CDR3 DNA: TGTGCCAGCAGCTCAGGGGGGGAACCCCAAGAGACCCAGTACTTC

J gene: TRBJ2-6
D gene: TRBD2
clone size: many
V gene: TRBV12-3/TRBV12-4
CDR3 protein: CASSFSGDSGANVLTF
CDR3 DNA: TGTGCCAGCAGCTTTAGCGGGGACTCTGGGGCCAACGTCCTGACTTTC

J gene: TRBJ2-7
D gene: TRBD1
clone size: NA
V gene: TRBV25-1
CDR3 protein: CASTTTSGQDSYEQYF
CDR3 DNA: TGTGCCAGCACCACTACGTCGGGACAGGACTCCTACGAGCAGTACTTC

J gene: TRBJ2-5
D gene: NA
clone size: NA
V gene: TRBV7-3
CDR3 protein: CASSSTGQLGRETQYF
CDR3 DNA: TGTGCCAGCAGCTCCACTGGACAGCTGGGGCGAGAGACCCAGTACTTC

J gene: TRBJ2-1
D gene: TRBD2
clone size: NA
V gene: TRBV7-8
CDR3 protein: CASSSGLAGAIIKEQFF
CDR3 DNA: TGTGCCAGCAGCTCGGGACTAGCGGGAGCAATCATCAAAGAGCAGTTCTTC

J gene: TRBJ1-6
D gene: TRBD1
clone size: many
V gene: TRBV7-8
CDR3 protein: CASSLATGGVNNSPLHF
CDR3 DNA: TGTGCCAGCAGCTTAGCGACAGGGGGAGTTAACAATTCACCCCTCCACTTT

J gene: TRBJ2-1
D gene: NA
clone size: NA
V gene: TRBV12-3/TRBV12-4
CDR3 protein: CASSSLEGDNEQFF
CDR3 DNA: TGTGCCAGCAGTTCCCTCGAGGGAGACAATGAGCAGTTCTTC

J gene: TRBJ1-2
D gene: TRBD1
clone size: few
V gene: TRBV20-1
CDR3 protein: CSAADRGSSLDYGYTF
CDR3 DNA: TGCAGTGCCGCGGACAGGGGGAGTTCTTTAGACTATGGCTACACCTTC

J gene: TRBJ2-2
D gene: TRBD2
clone size: few
V gene: TRBV6-6
CDR3 protein: CASSYGGTSGRDGELFF
CDR3 DNA: TGTGCCAGCAGTTACGGAGGGACTAGCGGGAGGGACGGGGAGCTGTTTTTT

J gene: TRBJ2-7
D gene: TRBD2
clone size: many
V gene: TRBV7-2
CDR3 protein: CASSAESGRPPQYF
CDR3 DNA: TGTGCCAGCAGCGCGGAAAGCGGGAGGCCCCCTCAGTACTTC

J gene: TRBJ2-4
D gene: NA
clone size: NA
V gene: TRBV29-1
CDR3 protein: CSGGGGAENIQYF
CDR3 DNA: TGCAGCGGTGGGGGGGGCGCGGAAAACATTCAGTACTTC

J gene: TRBJ1-4
D gene: NA
clone size: few
V gene: TRBV7-2
CDR3 protein: CASSFRGSYEKLFF
CDR3 DNA: TGTGCCAGCAGCTTCCGGGGCAGTTATGAAAAACTGTTTTTT

J gene: TRBJ1-2
D gene: TRBD1
clone size: NA
V gene: TRBV28
CDR3 protein: CASSWDRAEGYTF
CDR3 DNA: TGTGCCAGCAGTTGGGACAGGGCGGAAGGCTACACCTTC

J gene: TRBJ1-6
D gene: NA
clone size: NA
V gene: TRBV7-2
CDR3 protein: CASSPRSSNNSPLHF
CDR3 DNA: TGTGCCAGCAGTCCCAGGAGCTCCAATAATTCACCCCTCCACTTT

J gene: TRBJ2-7
D gene: TRBD1
clone size: few
V gene: TRBV28
CDR3 protein: CASRPGQGNYEQYF
CDR3 DNA: TGTGCCAGCAGGCCGGGACAGGGCAACTACGAGCAGTACTTC

J gene: TRBJ1-1
D gene: NA
clone size: few
V gene: TRBV28
CDR3 protein: CASSLQREAFF
CDR3 DNA: TGTGCCAGCAGTCTCCAACGTGAAGCTTTCTTT

J gene: TRBJ2-3
D gene: NA
clone size: NA
V gene: TRBV29-1
CDR3 protein: CSVEGGTSTDTQYF
CDR3 DNA: TGCAGCGTTGAGGGTGGGACTAGCACAGATACGCAGTATTTT

J gene: TRBJ1-3
D gene: NA
clone size: NA
V gene: TRBV7-3
CDR3 protein: CASSLNGHPTSGNTIYF
CDR3 DNA: TGTGCCAGCAGCTTAAATGGGCACCCGACCTCTGGAAACACCATATATTTT

J gene: TRBJ2-1
D gene: TRBD2
clone size: few
V gene: TRBV24-1
CDR3 protein: CATSPGLAGVNPYNEQFF
CDR3 DNA: TGTGCCACCAGTCCGGGACTAGCGGGAGTTAACCCCTACAATGAGCAGTTCTTC

J gene: TRBJ1-2
D gene: TRBD1
clone size: few
V gene: TRBV10-2
CDR3 protein: CASSALDRAGGYTF
CDR3 DNA: TGCGCCAGCAGTGCCCTAGACAGGGCGGGTGGCTACACCTTC

J gene: TRBJ2-1
D gene: TRBD2
clone size: few
V gene: TRBV7-2
CDR3 protein: CASSFVAGARNEQFF
CDR3 DNA: TGTGCCAGCAGTTTTGTAGCGGGAGCTCGGAATGAGCAGTTCTTC

J gene: TRBJ2-7
D gene: NA
clone size: NA
V gene: TRBV4-2
CDR3 protein: CASGHGGGTSYEQYF
CDR3 DNA: TGTGCCAGTGGCCATGGGGGCGGGACATCCTACGAGCAGTACTTC

J gene: TRBJ2-1
D gene: TRBD2
clone size: NA
V gene: TRBV10-3
CDR3 protein: CAIRGLAGANEQFF
CDR3 DNA: TGTGCCATCAGGGGACTAGCGGGAGCAAATGAGCAGTTCTTC

J gene: TRBJ2-5
D gene: NA
clone size: many
V gene: TRBV12-3/TRBV12-4
CDR3 protein: CATCVAGETQYF
CDR3 DNA: TGTGCCACCTGCGTGGCCGGTGAGACCCAGTACTTC

J gene: TRBJ1-5
D gene: TRBD1
clone size: NA
V gene: TRBV5-1
CDR3 protein: CASSLGTGFFQSQHF
CDR3 DNA: TGCGCCAGCAGCTTGGGGACAGGTTTCTTTCAGTCCCAGCATTTT

J gene: TRBJ1-5
D gene: NA
clone size: NA
V gene: TRBV7-9
CDR3 protein: CASSITGGAYQPQHF
CDR3 DNA: TGTGCCAGCAGTATAACGGGGGGCGCGTATCAGCCCCAGCATTTT

J gene: TRBJ2-4
D gene: NA
clone size: few
V gene: TRBV6-2/TRBV6-3
CDR3 protein: CASSYAGIGIQYF
CDR3 DNA: TGTGCCAGCAGTTATGCGGGAATTGGCATTCAGTACTTC

J gene: TRBJ1-6
D gene: NA
clone size: NA
V gene: TRBV6-8
CDR3 protein: CASSYLFSSGSSYNSPLHF
CDR3 DNA: TGTGCCAGCAGTTACCTATTTAGCAGTGGGAGCTCCTATAATTCACCCCTCCACTTT

J gene: TRBJ1-5
D gene: NA
clone size: NA
V gene: TRBV12-3/TRBV12-4
CDR3 protein: CASTQGGRVRQPQHF
CDR3 DNA: TGTGCCAGCACCCAAGGGGGAAGAGTAAGGCAGCCCCAGCATTTT

J gene: TRBJ2-1
D gene: TRBD2
clone size: NA
V gene: TRBV7-2
CDR3 protein: CASKRELGNEQFF
CDR3 DNA: TGTGCCAGCAAGCGGGAGTTAGGCAATGAGCAGTTCTTC

J gene: TRBJ2-7
D gene: TRBD1
clone size: few
V gene: TRBV29-1
CDR3 protein: CSARKTGGNSYEQYF
CDR3 DNA: TGCAGCGCTCGAAAGACAGGGGGCAACTCCTACGAGCAGTACTTC

J gene: TRBJ2-7
D gene: TRBD2
clone size: NA
V gene: TRBV19
CDR3 protein: CASSIFLAGDEQYF
CDR3 DNA: TGTGCCAGTAGTATCTTTCTAGCGGGAGACGAGCAGTACTTC

J gene: TRBJ1-1
D gene: NA
clone size: few
V gene: TRBV12-5
CDR3 protein: CASGREGGTEAFF
CDR3 DNA: TGTGCTAGTGGCCGAGAGGGGGGCACTGAAGCTTTCTTT

J gene: TRBJ2-5
D gene: TRBD2
clone size: NA
V gene: TRBV7-9
CDR3 protein: CASSPFRAGGDQETQYF
CDR3 DNA: TGTGCCAGCAGCCCTTTTCGGGCGGGAGGGGACCAAGAGACCCAGTACTTC

J gene: TRBJ2-1
D gene: NA
clone size: few
V gene: TRBV7-8
CDR3 protein: CASSKPGLDDNEQFF
CDR3 DNA: TGTGCCAGCAGCAAACCGGGACTGGATGACAATGAGCAGTTCTTC

J gene: TRBJ2-6
D gene: TRBD2
clone size: NA
V gene: TRBV2
CDR3 protein: CASSEGWGTSGYHSGANVLTF
CDR3 DNA: TGTGCCAGCAGTGAAGGGTGGGGGACTAGCGGATATCACTCTGGGGCCAACGTCCTGACTTTC

J gene: TRBJ1-5
D gene: NA
clone size: NA
V gene: TRBV14
CDR3 protein: CASSLSGGGWQPQHF
CDR3 DNA: TGTGCCAGCAGCCTGAGCGGGGGGGGCTGGCAGCCCCAGCATTTT

J gene: TRBJ2-3
D gene: TRBD2
clone size: many
V gene: TRBV7-2
CDR3 protein: CASSPGLAVGDTQYF
CDR3 DNA: TGTGCCAGCAGCCCGGGACTAGCGGTGGGAGATACGCAGTATTTT

J gene: TRBJ1-5
D gene: NA
clone size: NA
V gene: TRBV12-3/TRBV12-4
CDR3 protein: CASSSTQEPSQPQHF
CDR3 DNA: TGTGCCAGCAGTTCCACACAGGAACCGAGTCAGCCCCAGCATTTT

J gene: TRBJ1-2
D gene: NA
clone size: NA
V gene: TRBV24-1
CDR3 protein: CATSDLPGKGGYTF
CDR3 DNA: TGTGCCACCAGTGATTTGCCCGGGAAGGGCGGCTACACCTTC

J gene: TRBJ2-2
D gene: NA
clone size: NA
V gene: TRBV28
CDR3 protein: CASSLGIGNTGELFF
CDR3 DNA: TGTGCCAGCAGTCTGGGGATAGGGAACACCGGGGAGCTGTTTTTT

J gene: TRBJ2-2
D gene: TRBD2
clone size: few
V gene: TRBV7-3
CDR3 protein: CASSLTPGTTRRGELFF
CDR3 DNA: TGTGCCAGCAGCTTAACCCCCGGGACTACACGGCGCGGGGAGCTGTTTTTT

J gene: TRBJ2-4
D gene: NA
clone size: NA
V gene: TRBV6-5
CDR3 protein: CASSRGLVAKNIQYF
CDR3 DNA: TGTGCCAGCAGTCGGGGCCTCGTAGCCAAAAACATTCAGTACTTC

J gene: TRBJ2-7
D gene: NA
clone size: many
V gene: TRBV27
CDR3 protein: CASSPRMRDEQYF
CDR3 DNA: TGTGCCAGCAGTCCCCGTATGCGCGACGAGCAGTACTTC

J gene: TRBJ2-5
D gene: TRBD1
clone size: few
V gene: TRBV12-3/TRBV12-4
CDR3 protein: CASSPSETGSWETQYF
CDR3 DNA: TGTGCCAGCAGTCCGAGTGAGACAGGGTCGTGGGAGACCCAGTACTTC

J gene: TRBJ2-5
D gene: NA
clone size: few
V gene: TRBV2
CDR3 protein: CASSTGRMETQYF
CDR3 DNA: TGTGCCAGCAGTACCGGGAGAATGGAGACCCAGTACTTC

J gene: TRBJ2-1
D gene: NA
clone size: NA
V gene: TRBV5-4
CDR3 protein: CASSALDNEQFF
CDR3 DNA: TGTGCCAGCAGCGCCTTGGACAATGAGCAGTTCTTC

J gene: TRBJ1-3
D gene: NA
clone size: NA
V gene: TRBV11-2
CDR3 protein: CASIDSWLGSPRTGNTIYF
CDR3 DNA: TGTGCCAGCATCGACTCCTGGCTGGGAAGCCCGCGGACTGGAAACACCATATATTTT

J gene: TRBJ2-1
D gene: TRBD2
clone size: NA
V gene: TRBV6-2/TRBV6-3
CDR3 protein: CASSPRLAGVSYNEQFF
CDR3 DNA: TGTGCCAGCAGCCCCCGACTAGCGGGAGTATCCTACAATGAGCAGTTCTTC

J gene: TRBJ2-7
D gene: TRBD2
clone size: NA
V gene: TRBV4-1
CDR3 protein: CASSQDSGGSYEQYF
CDR3 DNA: TGCGCCAGCAGCCAAGATTCGGGAGGCTCCTACGAGCAGTACTTC